The 3 T cell receptor beta chains below come from one sample, sequenced in a study of T cells after yellow fever vaccination. TCRdb redid the calling of the 5' RACE reads with MiXCR, one entry per CDR3 protein. This sample yields 400,000 or so distinct CDR3 sequences, of which around a tenth are seen a single time; roughly 18% belongs to the top ten. Here the sequenced sample was PBMCs, taken on the day of the first yellow fever vaccination. Receptor source: a man between 18 and 35 years old who received the YFV17D yellow fever vaccine.

This clonotype was counted ten times or more. The chain recombines TRBV10-3 with TRBJ1-4, with D possibly being TRBD1 (5 bases). Per the germline V gene, CDR1 is ENHRY and CDR2 is SYGVKD. The CDR3 covers 13 residues. The V end lost 6 bases, the J end lost 8 bases, and 13 bases lay between the germline ends. CDR3 bases: TGTGCCATCAGCGCGGGGACGGGAGAAAAACTGTTTTTT. Amino acids: CAISAGTGEKLFF.

This clonotype came up a few times. The chain is built from TRBV12-3 or TRBV12-4 and TRBJ2-2; weak D call: TRBD1 (7 bases). V was pared by 6 bases and J by 0 bases, with 14 bases between. The CDR3 totals 16 residues. This CDR3 reads CASSPPGGSNTGELFF. The CDR3 DNA reads as TGTGCCAGCAGCCCCCCAGGGGGGTCGAACACCGGGGAGCTGTTTTTT.

This clonotype was seen at least ten times. The gene calls are TRBV20-1 and TRBJ2-1; 8 bases agree with TRBD1. Germline CDR1 reads DFQATT; CDR2 reads SNEGSKA (reference sequence). This CDR3 has 16 amino acids. J lost 8 bases, V lost 3 bases, and 15 bases had no gene match. CDR3: CSASTPGTGSHHEQFF. The CDR3 DNA is TGCAGTGCTAGCACTCCCGGGACAGGCTCGCATCATGAGCAGTTCTTC.